Shown below are 32 T cell receptor beta chains from a single sample sequenced in a study of blood T cell repertoires in COVID-19 (dated by TCRdb to 2019 to 2021). Library preparation was by the immunoSEQ multiplex PCR assay. TCRdb limited this immuneACCESS table to in-frame rearrangements with V and J called. A share of clones is missing; checked studies link under half to unresolved V genes, and the rest is unexplained. Within this sample are roughly 100,000 clones, with roughly 87% of them counted one time only. Of the sample, around 4% falls within the top ten clones. The sequenced sample was peripheral blood. The source of these receptors is a man aged 45-65 years with acute or convalescent COVID-19.

The chain carries TRBV7-8 and TRBJ1-1; tentative D call: TRBD1 (5 bases). The length of the CDR3 is 14 residues. V lost 3 bases and J lost 1, with 9 bases in between. Looked up from germline, CDR1 is SGHVS and CDR2 is FQNEAQ. For the CDR3, the DNA is TGTGCCAGCAGCTTTGACCAGGGGAACACTGAAGCTTTCTTT. Its protein is CASSFDQGNTEAFF.

The sample holds a few counts of this clone. The rearrangement uses TRBV29-1 and TRBJ2-1; D remains ambiguous. Germline V gives CDR1 SQVTM, CDR2 ANQGSEA. Trimming left V 0 bases short and J 7 bases short, with 4 bases between. The CDR3 spans 11 residues. CDR3 sequence: CSVEDLNEQFF. DNA of the CDR3: TGCAGCGTTGAAGATCTAAATGAGCAGTTCTTC.

The chain employs TRBV19 and TRBJ2-7, with D possibly TRBD1 on 5 matching bases. Trimming removed 4 bases at V and 4 bases at J, with 11 bases between. Germline V lookup: CDR1 LNHDA, CDR2 SQIVND (reference sequence). The CDR3 sequence is 13 residues long. The CDR3 region has the DNA TGTGCCAGTAGTACAGGGCGGCAGTACGAGCAGTACTTC. Translating gives CASSTGRQYEQYF.

This chain connects TRBV27 to TRBJ1-1; D may be TRBD1 (5 bases). This CDR3 is 15 amino acids long. Germline V gene lookup returns CDR1 MNHEY and CDR2 SMNVEV (reference sequence). The V end was cut by 6 bases, the J end by 4 bases, with 18 bases between. This CDR3 reads CASRTLAGTSTEAFF. CDR3 coding DNA: TGTGCCAGCAGAACTCTCGCAGGGACTAGCACTGAAGCTTTCTTT.

This rearrangement joins TRBV10-2 to TRBJ1-2; the match to TRBD1 covers 10 bases. Germline lookup yields CDR1 WSHSY and CDR2 SAAADI. This CDR3 is 12 amino acids long. The J segment lost 13 bases and the V segment lost 3 bases, leaving 5 bases of the junction unmatched. The CDR3 loop reads CASSDPGQGGTF. As DNA, the CDR3 is TGCGCCAGCAGTGACCCAGGACAGGGGGGCACCTTC.

Only one count was recorded for this clone. The chain employs TRBV2 and TRBJ2-5, with D hard to call. Germline CDR1 is SNHLY and CDR2 is FYNNEI. The CDR3 covers 10 residues. Trimming removed 6 bases from V and 4 bases from J, with 3 bases in between. The CDR3 nucleotides are TGTGCCAGCAGGCGAGAGACCCAGTACTTC. Protein product: CASRRETQYF. Variable domain in full (rest from reference TRBV2 and TRBJ2-5): EPEVTQTPSHQVTQMGQEVILRCVPISNHLYFYWYRQILGQKVEFLVSFYNNEISEKSEIFDDQFSVERPDGSNFTLKIRSTKLEDSAMYFCASRRETQYFGPGTRLLVL.

This chain links TRBV3-1 (or the pseudogene TRBV3-2) with TRBJ2-1; the D is unclear. Germline values: CDR1 LGHDT, CDR2 YNNKEL (reference sequence). V lost 2 bases and J 0 bases, leaving 5 bases between the germline ends. The CDR3 consists of 14 residues. The CDR3 region has the DNA TGTGCCAGCAGCCAATATTTCTCCTACAATGAGCAGTTCTTC. This encodes CASSQYFSYNEQFF.

This clone was picked up one time. This chain connects TRBV11-3 to TRBJ1-1, with unresolved D. The V gene lost 0 bases and the J gene lost 2 bases, with 10 bases spanning the gap. This CDR3 spans 15 amino acids. Germline CDR1 SGHNT, CDR2 YENEEA. For the CDR3, the DNA is TGTGCCAGCAGCTTAGAGGGTCAGGCCAACACTGAAGCTTTCTTT. Protein product: CASSLEGQANTEAFF. Drawing the rest from reference TRBV11-3 and TRBJ1-1, the complete variable domain is EAGVVQSPRYKIIEKKQPVAFWCNPISGHNTLYWYLQNLGQGPELLIRYENEEAVDDSQLPKDRFSAERLKGVDSTLKIQPAELGDSAVYLCASSLEGQANTEAFFGQGTRLTVV.

This clone was seen once. The rearrangement uses TRBV3-1 (or the pseudogene TRBV3-2) and TRBJ2-3, with 7 bases aligning to TRBD2. Germline V gene data show CDR1 as LGHDT and CDR2 as YNNKEL (reference sequence). V shed 0 bases, J shed 2 bases, and the junction held 5 bases outside the gene matches. The CDR3 extends over 16 amino acids. CDR3 loop: CASSQEEGTNTDTQYF. CDR3 in DNA: TGTGCCAGCAGCCAAGAAGAAGGGACTAACACAGATACGCAGTATTTT.

V gene TRBV5-3 combines with J gene TRBJ2-5; 9 bases are shared with TRBD2. TRBV5-3 is filed as an ORF, its function uncertain. The length of the CDR3 is 16 residues. J gave up 2 bases and V 1 base, and 6 bases lay outside the gene matches. The CDR3 DNA sequence: TGTGCCAGAAGCTTGACTGGACTAGCGCTTCAAGAGACCCAGTACTTC. It specifies CARSLTGLALQETQYF.

The chain recombines TRBV5-1 with TRBJ2-5; 13 nucleotides align to TRBD2. Trimming took 4 bases from V and 2 from J; bases not matched to a gene: 8. Per germline, CDR1 SGHRS and CDR2 YFSETQ. The CDR3 has 17 amino acids. The CDR3 protein is CASSQRLAGGQQETQYF. The CDR3 DNA sequence: TGCGCCAGCAGCCAACGACTAGCGGGGGGCCAGCAAGAGACCCAGTACTTC.

This clone was seen a single time. The chain employs TRBV12-3 or TRBV12-4 and TRBJ2-5; maybe TRBD2 (5 bases). Trimming removed 4 bases at V and 5 bases at J, with 5 bases between. The CDR3 consists of 11 residues. The CDR3 reads CASSSGETQYF. CDR3 nucleotides: TGTGCCAGCAGTTCGGGGGAGACCCAGTACTTC.

For the CDR3, the DNA is TGCGCCAGCAGCCAACGTTCGGGGGGGAGGTCTAGCACAGATACGCAGTATTTT. Translation gives CASSQRSGGRSSTDTQYF. The chain recombines TRBV4-1 with TRBJ2-3; TRBD2 aligns across 8 bases. The CDR3 loop spans 18 amino acids. Germline CDR1 reads MGHRA; CDR2 reads YSYEKL. V dropped 2 bases and J dropped 0; count of bases not matched to a gene: 10.

This chain joins TRBV5-1 and TRBJ1-4; D unclear. The length of the CDR3 is 15 residues. CDR1 is SGHRS and CDR2 is YFSETQ in the germline V gene. V lost 0 bases and J 4 bases, leaving 10 bases between the germline ends. The CDR3 region is CASSLVGEGNEKLFF. The CDR3 bases are TGCGCCAGCAGCTTGGTTGGGGAGGGTAATGAAAAACTGTTTTTT.

Comment on this clone: Other nucleotide sequences in the sample specify the same CDR3. The rearrangement joins TRBV30 to TRBJ1-5; tentatively, D is TRBD1 (6 bases). The CDR3 covers 13 residues. Germline V gene lookup returns CDR1 GTSNPN and CDR2 SVGIG (reference sequence). Trimming cost V 2 bases and J 10 bases, with 15 bases left between them. CDR3 coding DNA: TGTGCCTGGAGTTTACAGGGCGCTCAACCCCAGCATTTT. Amino acids: CAWSLQGAQPQHF. Using reference TRBV30 and TRBJ1-5 for the parts outside the CDR3, the full variable domain is SQTIHQWPATLVQPVGSPLSLECTVEGTSNPNLYWYRQAAGRGLQLLFYSVGIGQISSEVPQNLSASRPQDRQFILSSKKLLLSDSGFYLCAWSLQGAQPQHFGDGTRLSIL.

This clone was seen more than once but under ten times. This chain uses TRBV3-1 (or the pseudogene TRBV3-2) with TRBJ2-7; a possible D gene is TRBD1 (6 bases). The CDR3 runs to 15 residues. V lost 4 bases and J 7 bases, leaving 20 bases between the germline ends. Germline CDR1 is LGHDT and CDR2 is YNNKEL (reference sequence). The chain's CDR3 is CASSPRYEQGTEQYF. In DNA, the CDR3 is TGTGCCAGCAGCCCCCGGTATGAACAGGGAACGGAGCAGTACTTC.

The V and J genes are TRBV27 and TRBJ1-2; no definite D call. The CDR3 sequence is 14 residues long. Per the germline V gene, CDR1 is MNHEY and CDR2 is SMNVEV (reference sequence). V was clipped by 0 bases and J by 4 bases, with 9 bases between them. CDR3 residues: CASSLSSGVYGYTF. CDR3 DNA: TGTGCCAGCAGTTTATCATCAGGTGTCTATGGCTACACCTTC.

The J gene is TRBJ2-1, the V gene TRBV19; D call uncertain. CDR3 length: 11 residues. Looked up from germline, CDR1 is LNHDA and CDR2 is SQIVND (reference sequence). The V gene lost 4 bases and the J gene lost 4 bases, with 2 bases spanning the gap. DNA for the CDR3: TGTGCCAGTAGTACTTACAATGAGCAGTTCTTC. Protein product: CASSTYNEQFF.

The rearrangement links TRBV18 to TRBJ1-5; maybe TRBD1 (6 bases). The CDR3 runs to 15 residues. Trimming stripped 6 bases from V and 6 bases from J, with 18 bases between. Germline loops: CDR1 KGHSH, CDR2 LQKENI. CDR3 protein: CASSGGGSRGQPQHF. The DNA of the CDR3 is TGTGCCAGCTCGGGGGGCGGGAGCCGGGGTCAGCCCCAGCATTTT.

The V call is TRBV15, the J call TRBJ2-1; D might be TRBD2 (6 bases). From germline, CDR1 is LNHNV and CDR2 YYDKDF (reference sequence). The CDR3 loop spans 16 amino acids. V was trimmed by 0 bases and J by 2 bases, leaving 11 bases between them. The DNA for the CDR3 is TGTGCCACCAGCAGAGAGGGGGGTTACACCTACAATGAGCAGTTCTTC. This sequence encodes CATSREGGYTYNEQFF. Combining the CDR3 with reference TRBV15 and TRBJ2-1 gives the whole variable domain DAMVIQNPRYQVTQFGKPVTLSCSQTLNHNVMYWYQQKSSQAPKLLFHYYDKDFNNEADTPDNFQSRRPNTSFCFLDIRSPGLGDTAMYLCATSREGGYTYNEQFFGPGTRLTVL.

This chain joins TRBV5-6 and TRBJ2-7, with D possibly matching TRBD1 (5 bases). This CDR3 region has 14 residues. Deletions cut 0 bases from V and 7 bases from J, with 14 bases between. Germline-derived CDR1 and CDR2 are SGHDT and YYEEEE. This CDR3 reads CASSLGQGLGEQYF. The DNA of the CDR3 is TGTGCCAGCAGCTTGGGGCAGGGTCTCGGGGAGCAGTACTTC. The full variable domain, in which reference TRBV5-6 and TRBJ2-7 provide the parts outside the CDR3, is DAGVTQSPTHLIKTRGQQVTLRCSPKSGHDTVSWYQQALGQGPQFIFQYYEEEERQRGNFPDRFSGHQFPNYSSELNVNALLLGDSALYLCASSLGQGLGEQYFGPGTRLTVT.

The V gene is TRBV5-1, the J gene TRBJ2-1; D uncertain. The V gene's germline CDR1 is SGHRS and CDR2 YFSETQ. This CDR3 region has 15 residues. V was clipped by 3 bases and J by 0 bases, with 10 bases between them. The chain's CDR3 is CASSSSSGSYNEQFF. CDR3 nucleotides: TGCGCCAGCAGCTCCTCTTCGGGCTCCTACAATGAGCAGTTCTTC.

V and J are TRBV7-2 and TRBJ1-4; D gene ambiguous. CDR1 and CDR2 (germline): SGHTA, FQGNSA. This CDR3 has 15 amino acids. V was cut by 4 bases and J by 4 bases, with 13 bases left in between. DNA of the CDR3: TGTGCCAGCAGCTCCCGCAGAAACGTTAATGAAAAACTGTTTTTT. It specifies CASSSRRNVNEKLFF.

V and J are TRBV12-3 or TRBV12-4 and TRBJ1-2; D remains ambiguous. The CDR3 has 11 amino acids. Trimming removed 6 bases from V and 8 bases from J, with 10 bases in between. The CDR3 reads CASSYALGYTF. The CDR3 DNA sequence: TGTGCCAGCAGCTACGCGCTGGGCTACACCTTC.

The gene calls are TRBV7-8 and TRBJ2-2; the D gene is possibly TRBD2 (6 bases). The germline CDR1 and CDR2 sequences are SGHVS and FQNEAQ. V lost 7 bases, J lost 3 bases, and 12 bases lay in between. This CDR3 region has 14 residues. The CDR3 DNA reads as TGTGCCAGCACCCTTAGCGGCTACACCGGGGAGCTGTTTTTT. This translates into CASTLSGYTGELFF.

This clone was seen once. The gene calls are TRBV29-1 and TRBJ2-7, with a possible D match to TRBD1 (6 bases). With 4 bases removed from V and 3 bases from J, the gap between germline ends came to 10 bases. The CDR3 spans 12 residues. The V gene's germline CDR1 is SQVTM and CDR2 ANQGSEA. The CDR3 sequence is CSVVGTIYEQYF. Written as DNA, the CDR3 is TGCAGCGTTGTGGGGACAATCTACGAGCAGTACTTC.

The chain links TRBV7-2 to TRBJ2-1, with a weak D call TRBD1 (6 bases). Per germline, CDR1 SGHTA and CDR2 FQGNSA. The CDR3 has 14 amino acids. Between the trimmed V and J ends, which lost 5 bases and 8 bases, there was a span of 16 bases. The chain's CDR3 is CASSAWGQGHEQFF. CDR3 nucleotide sequence: TGTGCCAGCAGCGCTTGGGGCCAGGGGCATGAGCAGTTCTTC.

This chain uses TRBV7-9 with TRBJ2-7, with D uncertain. The CDR3 is made up of 15 amino acids. Germline V CDR1 and CDR2: SEHNR, FQNEAQ (reference sequence). Trimming took off 4 bases at V and 2 bases at J, with 15 bases between the two ends. The CDR3 coding sequence is TGTGCCAGCAGCTCCGCGACCTACTACACCTACGAGCAGTACTTC. This encodes CASSSATYYTYEQYF.

This clone was seen a single time. This rearrangement joins TRBV14 to TRBJ1-6; 10 bases are a match to TRBD1. CDR1 is SGHDN, CDR2 FVKESK, per germline. The V and J ends lost 0 bases and 3 bases, in that order; junction bases with no gene match: 8. The CDR3 covers 19 residues. In DNA form, the CDR3 reads TGTGCCAGCAGCCAAGATATTTGGGACAGGGGCCTCTATAATTCACCCCTCCACTTT. Translation gives CASSQDIWDRGLYNSPLHF.

To note about this clone: Compared with germline, one end of the junction differs, possibly owing to a read error. This chain connects TRBV7-9 to TRBJ1-1; possibly TRBD1 for D (5 bases). Germline V CDR1 and CDR2: SEHNR, FQNEAQ (reference sequence). The length of the CDR3 is 12 residues. The CDR3 region is CASSLGTSQAFF. The CDR3, as DNA: TGTGCCAGCAGTTTAGGGACTTCCCAAGCTTTCTTT.

The J gene is TRBJ2-1, the V gene TRBV7-3; a possible D gene is TRBD1 (5 bases). The CDR3 contains 16 residues. The germline gives CDR1 SGHTA, CDR2 FQGTGA. V lost 5 bases and J lost 4, with 18 bases in between. CDR3 sequence reads: CASSATATREYNEQFF. The CDR3 nucleotides are TGTGCCAGCAGCGCGACAGCCACTCGAGAATACAATGAGCAGTTCTTC.

The chain carries TRBV27 and TRBJ1-5, with unresolved D. CDR3 length: 14 amino acids. V shed 2 bases and J shed 1 base, with 6 bases lying between them. Germline CDR1 and CDR2: MNHEY and SMNVEV (reference sequence). This CDR3 is CASSLRGSNQPQHF. In nucleotides, the CDR3 is TGTGCCAGCAGTTTAAGAGGAAGCAATCAGCCCCAGCATTTT.